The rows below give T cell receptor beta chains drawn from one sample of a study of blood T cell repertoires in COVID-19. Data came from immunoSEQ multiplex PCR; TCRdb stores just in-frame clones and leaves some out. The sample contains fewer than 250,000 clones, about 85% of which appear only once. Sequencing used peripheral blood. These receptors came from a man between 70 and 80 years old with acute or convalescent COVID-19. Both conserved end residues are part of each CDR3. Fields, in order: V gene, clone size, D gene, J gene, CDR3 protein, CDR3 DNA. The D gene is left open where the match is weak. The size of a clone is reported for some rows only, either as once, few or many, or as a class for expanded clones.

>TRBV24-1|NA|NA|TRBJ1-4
CATSDRIWTEGEKLFF
TGTGCCACCAGTGATCGGATTTGGACAGAAGGCGAAAAACTGTTTTTT
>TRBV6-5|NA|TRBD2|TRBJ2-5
CASSNPGLPWGTQYF
TGTGCCAGCAGTAACCCGGGACTACCCTGGGGGACCCAGTACTTC
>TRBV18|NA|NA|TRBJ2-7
CASSPGARYEQYF
TGTGCCAGCTCACCAGGGGCGAGATACGAGCAGTACTTC
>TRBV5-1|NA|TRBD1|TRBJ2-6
CASSLLTGSGANVLTF
TGCGCCAGCAGCTTATTGACAGGGTCTGGGGCCAACGTCCTGACTTTC
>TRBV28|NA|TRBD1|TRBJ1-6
CASSKIRTGFNSPLHF
TGTGCCAGCAGTAAGATAAGGACAGGCTTTAATTCACCCCTCCACTTT
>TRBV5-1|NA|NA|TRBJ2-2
CASSYLPRGNTGELFF
TGCGCCAGCAGCTACCTGCCAAGGGGAAACACCGGGGAGCTGTTTTTT
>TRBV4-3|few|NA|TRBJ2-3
CASSQVLDFTDTQYF
TGCGCCAGCAGCCAAGTACTGGACTTCACAGATACGCAGTATTTT
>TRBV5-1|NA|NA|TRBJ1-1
CASSQENTEAFF
TGCGCCAGCAGCCAGGAGAACACTGAAGCTTTCTTT
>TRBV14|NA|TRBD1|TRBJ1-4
CASSQAGTVNEKLFF
TGTGCCAGCAGCCAAGCCGGGACAGTTAATGAAAAACTGTTTTTT
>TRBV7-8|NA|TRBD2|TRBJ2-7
CASSSTSGSYEQYF
TGTGCCAGCAGCTCGACTAGCGGCTCCTACGAGCAGTACTTC
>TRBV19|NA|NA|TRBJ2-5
CASRTVSEETQYF
TGTGCCAGTAGGACAGTCTCAGAAGAGACCCAGTACTTC
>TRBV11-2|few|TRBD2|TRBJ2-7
CASSLGTSGAYEQYF
TGTGCCAGCAGCTTAGGGACTAGCGGGGCCTACGAGCAGTACTTC
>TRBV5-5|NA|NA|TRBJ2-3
CASSLGLAGADTQYF
TGTGCCAGCAGCTTGGGACTAGCAGGGGCAGATACGCAGTATTTT
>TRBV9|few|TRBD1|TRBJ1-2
CASSSRDSFYGYTF
TGTGCCAGCAGCTCCCGGGACAGTTTCTATGGCTACACCTTC
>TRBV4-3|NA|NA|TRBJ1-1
CASSQGRGLNTEAFF
TGCGCCAGCAGCCAAGGTCGAGGGTTGAACACTGAAGCTTTCTTT
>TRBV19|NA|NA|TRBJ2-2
CASSTRQNGELFF
TGTGCCAGTAGTACTAGACAGAACGGGGAGCTGTTTTTT
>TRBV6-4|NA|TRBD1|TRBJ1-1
CASRETGMNTEAFF
TGTGCCAGCAGAGAGACAGGGATGAACACTGAAGCTTTCTTT
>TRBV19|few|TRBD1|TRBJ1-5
CASSSRSGTGARTQHF
TGTGCCAGTAGTTCCCGATCCGGGACAGGGGCCCGGACCCAGCATTTT
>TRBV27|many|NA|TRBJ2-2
CASSFKNTGELFF
TGTGCCAGCAGTTTCAAGAACACCGGGGAGCTGTTTTTT
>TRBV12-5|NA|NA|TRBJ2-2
CASGFSGQTLYANTGELFF
TGTGCTAGTGGTTTCTCAGGACAGACCCTTTATGCGAACACCGGGGAGCTGTTTTTT
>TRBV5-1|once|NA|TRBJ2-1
CASSLSPRGGNNEQFF
TGCGCCAGCAGCTTGAGCCCCAGGGGAGGGAACAATGAGCAGTTCTTC
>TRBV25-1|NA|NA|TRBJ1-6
CASSEGGIINSPLHF
TGTGCCAGCAGTGAGGGGGGAATTATTAATTCACCCCTCCACTTT
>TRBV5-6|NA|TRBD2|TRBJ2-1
CASSLGLAGFNEQFF
TGTGCCAGCAGCTTAGGACTAGCGGGATTCAATGAGCAGTTCTTC
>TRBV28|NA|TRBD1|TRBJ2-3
CASSNNKISTGGTIDTQYF
TGTGCCAGCAGTAACAATAAAATCTCAACAGGGGGCACGATAGATACGCAGTATTTT
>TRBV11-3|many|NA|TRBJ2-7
CASSLSGLGRQPRF
TGTGCCAGCAGCTTAAGTGGCTTGGGGCGACAGCCTCGGTTC
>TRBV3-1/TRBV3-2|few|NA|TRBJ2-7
CASSPPELPYEQYF
TGTGCCAGCAGCCCCCCTGAGCTCCCCTACGAGCAGTACTTC
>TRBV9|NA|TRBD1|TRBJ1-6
CASSPTTPGGSYNSPLHF
TGTGCCAGCAGCCCGACAACCCCAGGGGGCTCCTATAATTCACCCCTCCACTTT
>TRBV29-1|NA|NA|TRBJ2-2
CSVIDTGDSTGELFF
TGCAGCGTCATCGACACCGGGGATAGCACCGGGGAGCTGTTTTTT
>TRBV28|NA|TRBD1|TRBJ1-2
CASSWTGLYGYTF
TGTGCCAGCAGTTGGACAGGGCTCTATGGCTACACCTTC
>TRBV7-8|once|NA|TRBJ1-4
CASSLGGTAGRGKLFF
TGTGCCAGCAGCTTAGGCGGGACCGCCGGAAGAGGAAAACTGTTTTTT
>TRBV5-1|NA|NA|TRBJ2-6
CASSTTGWGSSGANVLTF
TGCGCCAGCAGCACCACAGGGTGGGGAAGTTCTGGGGCCAACGTCCTGACTTTC
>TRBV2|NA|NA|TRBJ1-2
CASTRTDSYGYTF
TGTGCCAGCACAAGGACGGACTCTTATGGCTACACCTTC
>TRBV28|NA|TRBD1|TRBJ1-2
CASTLGTDRGPGGYTF
TGTGCCAGCACCCTTGGCACCGATAGGGGGCCAGGGGGCTACACCTTC
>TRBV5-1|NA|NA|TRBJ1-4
CASSLGAGAFNEKLFF
TGCGCCAGCAGCTTGGGGGCAGGGGCCTTTAATGAAAAACTGTTTTTT
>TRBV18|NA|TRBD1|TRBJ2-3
CASSQQGAAFIASLDTQYF
TGTGCCAGCTCCCAACAGGGGGCGGCTTTTATAGCGTCACTAGATACGCAGTATTTT
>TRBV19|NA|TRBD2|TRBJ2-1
CASLSGSSYNEQFF
TGTGCCAGCCTAAGCGGGAGCTCCTACAATGAGCAGTTCTTC
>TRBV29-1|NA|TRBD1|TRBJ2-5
CSVVGTGRRETQYF
TGCAGCGTTGTGGGGACAGGGAGGCGGGAGACCCAGTACTTC
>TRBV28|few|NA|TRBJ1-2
CASSIPGGNYGYTF
TGTGCCAGCAGTATACCAGGTGGGAACTATGGCTACACCTTC
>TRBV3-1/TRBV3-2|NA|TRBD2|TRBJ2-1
CASSQGTSGNEQFF
TGTGCCAGCAGCCAAGGGACTAGCGGCAATGAGCAGTTCTTC
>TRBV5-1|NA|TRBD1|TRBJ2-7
CASQSGTGGIKSYEQYF
TGCGCCAGTCAGTCCGGGACAGGGGGGATTAAGTCCTACGAGCAGTACTTC
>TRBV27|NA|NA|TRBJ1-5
CASQISLSVGQPQHF
TGTGCCAGCCAAATATCCTTATCGGTCGGGCAGCCCCAGCATTTT
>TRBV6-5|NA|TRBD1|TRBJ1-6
CASLTGPSYNSPLHF
TGTGCCAGCTTGACAGGGCCTTCCTATAATTCACCCCTCCACTTT